This TCR beta chain stems from a study of blood T cells in healthy people across ages. The V end lost 2 bases, the J end lost 2 bases, and 10 bases lay between the germline ends. Germline CDR1 is SGHAT and CDR2 is FQDESV (reference sequence). There are 14 residues in the CDR3. A second about 6 to 12 cycle PCR used barcoded and J-beta primers. One entry per CDR3 protein, called by TCRdb with MiXCR from the 5' RACE reads. The table records more than 800,000 distinct CDR3 sequences, 45% of them present only once. The V call is TRBV11-1, the J call TRBJ2-7; D call uncertain. The receptor's source is an older woman in good health. Specimen: blood. The CDR3 nucleotides are TGTGCCAGCAGCTTAAATTCATTAGCCTACGAGCAGTACTTC. Its translation is CASSLNSLAYEQYF.